This record concerns one T cell receptor (beta chain) sequence. Trimming took off 5 bases at V and 2 bases at J, with 7 bases between the two ends. CDR1 is SEHNR, CDR2 FQNEAQ, per germline (reference sequence). The CDR3 is made up of 12 amino acids. This entry comes from a study of blood T cell repertoires in COVID-19. Study at large: T cells, B-cell-depleted T cells, or PBMCs provided the cDNA or gDNA that served as material.

Generated by immunoSEQ multiplex PCR, the TCRdb table keeps only in-frame clones and is missing some. Among 110,000 or so clones, 90% were seen once, and the ten largest hold under 6%. The clonotype comes from a woman aged 50 to 60 with acute or convalescent COVID-19. The chain couples TRBV7-9 to TRBJ2-7, with D unclear. The sequenced sample consisted of peripheral blood. The CDR3 DNA is TGTGCCAGCAGCCAACAACCCTACGAGCAGTACTTC. It specifies CASSQQPYEQYF.